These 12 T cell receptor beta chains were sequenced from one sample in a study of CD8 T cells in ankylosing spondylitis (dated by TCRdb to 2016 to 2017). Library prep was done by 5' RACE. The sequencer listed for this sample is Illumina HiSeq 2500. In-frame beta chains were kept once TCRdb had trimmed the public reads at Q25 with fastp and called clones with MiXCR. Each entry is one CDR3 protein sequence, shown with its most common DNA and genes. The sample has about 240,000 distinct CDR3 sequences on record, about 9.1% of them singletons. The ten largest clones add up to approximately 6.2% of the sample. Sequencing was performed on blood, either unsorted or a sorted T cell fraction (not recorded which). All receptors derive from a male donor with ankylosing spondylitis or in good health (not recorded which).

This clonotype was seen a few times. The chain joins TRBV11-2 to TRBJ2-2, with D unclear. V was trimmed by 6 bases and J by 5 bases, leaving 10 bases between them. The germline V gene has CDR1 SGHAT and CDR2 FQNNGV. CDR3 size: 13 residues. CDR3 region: CASSGVRTGELFF. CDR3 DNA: TGTGCCAGCAGTGGTGTAAGAACCGGGGAGCTGTTTTTT.

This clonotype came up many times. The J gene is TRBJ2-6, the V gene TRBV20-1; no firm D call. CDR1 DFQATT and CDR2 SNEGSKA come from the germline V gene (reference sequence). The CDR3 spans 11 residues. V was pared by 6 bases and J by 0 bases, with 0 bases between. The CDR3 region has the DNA TGCAGTGCCTCTGGGGCCAACGTCCTGACTTTC. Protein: CSASGANVLTF.

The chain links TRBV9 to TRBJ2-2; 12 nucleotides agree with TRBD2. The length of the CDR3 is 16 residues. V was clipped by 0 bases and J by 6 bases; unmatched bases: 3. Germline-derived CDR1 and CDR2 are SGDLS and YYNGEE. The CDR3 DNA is TGTGCCAGCAGCGTAGGCCCTAGCGGGAGGGCCGGGGAGCTGTTTTTT. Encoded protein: CASSVGPSGRAGELFF. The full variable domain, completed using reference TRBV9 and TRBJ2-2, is DSGVTQTPKHLITATGQRVTLRCSPRSGDLSVYWYQQSLDQGLQFLIQYYNGEERAKGNILERFSAQQFPDLHSELNLSSLELGDSALYFCASSVGPSGRAGELFFGEGSRLTVL.

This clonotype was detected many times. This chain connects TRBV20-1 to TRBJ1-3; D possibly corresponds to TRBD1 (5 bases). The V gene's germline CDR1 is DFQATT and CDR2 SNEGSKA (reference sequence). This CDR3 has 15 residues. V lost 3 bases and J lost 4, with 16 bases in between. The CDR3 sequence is CSASPSAGPGNTIYF. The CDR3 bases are TGCAGTGCTAGCCCCTCAGCAGGGCCCGGAAACACCATATATTTT.

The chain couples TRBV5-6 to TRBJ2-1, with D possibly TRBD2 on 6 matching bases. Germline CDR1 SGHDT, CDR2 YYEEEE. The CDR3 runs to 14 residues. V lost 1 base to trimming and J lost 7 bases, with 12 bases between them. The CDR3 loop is CASSLTGSGNEQFF. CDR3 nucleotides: TGTGCCAGCAGCTTGACCGGGAGTGGTAATGAGCAGTTCTTC.

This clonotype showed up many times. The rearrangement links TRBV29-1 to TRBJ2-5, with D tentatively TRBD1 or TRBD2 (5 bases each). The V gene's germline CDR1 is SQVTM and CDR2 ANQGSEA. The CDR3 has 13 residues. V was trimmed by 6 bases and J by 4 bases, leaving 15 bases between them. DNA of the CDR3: TGCAGCGTCCTCCCTCCGGGACGAGAGACCCAGTACTTC. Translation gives CSVLPPGRETQYF.

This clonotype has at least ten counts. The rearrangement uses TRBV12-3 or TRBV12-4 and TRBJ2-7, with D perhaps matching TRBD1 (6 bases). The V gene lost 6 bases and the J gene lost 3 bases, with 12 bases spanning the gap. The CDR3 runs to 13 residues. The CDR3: CASSSGDNYEQYF. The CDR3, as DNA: TGTGCCAGCAGCTCCGGGGACAACTACGAGCAGTACTTC.

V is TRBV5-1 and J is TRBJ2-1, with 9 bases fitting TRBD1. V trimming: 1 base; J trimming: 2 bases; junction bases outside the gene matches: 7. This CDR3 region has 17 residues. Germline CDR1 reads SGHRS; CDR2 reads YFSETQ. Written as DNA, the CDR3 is TGCGCCAGCAGCTTGTTGGGGGACAGGGCCCCCTACAATGAGCAGTTCTTC. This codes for CASSLLGDRAPYNEQFF.

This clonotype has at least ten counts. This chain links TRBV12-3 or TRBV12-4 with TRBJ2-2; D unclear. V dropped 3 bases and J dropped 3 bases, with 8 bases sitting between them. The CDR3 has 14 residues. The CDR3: CASSFISDTGELFF. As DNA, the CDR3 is TGTGCCAGCAGTTTCATTTCGGACACCGGGGAGCTGTTTTTT.

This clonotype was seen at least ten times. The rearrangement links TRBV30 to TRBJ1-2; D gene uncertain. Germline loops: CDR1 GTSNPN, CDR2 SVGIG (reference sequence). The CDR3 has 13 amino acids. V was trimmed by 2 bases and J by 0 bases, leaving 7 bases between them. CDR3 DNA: TGTGCCTGGAGTCCGATCCCTAACTATGGCTACACCTTC. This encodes CAWSPIPNYGYTF.

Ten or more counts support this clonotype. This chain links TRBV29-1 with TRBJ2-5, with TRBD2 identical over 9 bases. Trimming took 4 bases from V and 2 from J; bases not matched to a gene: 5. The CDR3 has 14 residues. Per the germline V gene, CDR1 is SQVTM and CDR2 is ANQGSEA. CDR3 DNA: TGCAGCGTTGCATCGCGGGAGGGACAAGAGACCCAGTACTTC. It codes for CSVASREGQETQYF.

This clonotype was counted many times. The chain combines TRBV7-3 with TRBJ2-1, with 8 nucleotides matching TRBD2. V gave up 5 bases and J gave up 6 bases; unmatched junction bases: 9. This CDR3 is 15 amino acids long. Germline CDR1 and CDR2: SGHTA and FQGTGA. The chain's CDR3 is CASSLSGSNVNEQFF. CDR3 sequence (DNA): TGTGCCAGCAGCCTGAGCGGGAGCAACGTCAATGAGCAGTTCTTC.